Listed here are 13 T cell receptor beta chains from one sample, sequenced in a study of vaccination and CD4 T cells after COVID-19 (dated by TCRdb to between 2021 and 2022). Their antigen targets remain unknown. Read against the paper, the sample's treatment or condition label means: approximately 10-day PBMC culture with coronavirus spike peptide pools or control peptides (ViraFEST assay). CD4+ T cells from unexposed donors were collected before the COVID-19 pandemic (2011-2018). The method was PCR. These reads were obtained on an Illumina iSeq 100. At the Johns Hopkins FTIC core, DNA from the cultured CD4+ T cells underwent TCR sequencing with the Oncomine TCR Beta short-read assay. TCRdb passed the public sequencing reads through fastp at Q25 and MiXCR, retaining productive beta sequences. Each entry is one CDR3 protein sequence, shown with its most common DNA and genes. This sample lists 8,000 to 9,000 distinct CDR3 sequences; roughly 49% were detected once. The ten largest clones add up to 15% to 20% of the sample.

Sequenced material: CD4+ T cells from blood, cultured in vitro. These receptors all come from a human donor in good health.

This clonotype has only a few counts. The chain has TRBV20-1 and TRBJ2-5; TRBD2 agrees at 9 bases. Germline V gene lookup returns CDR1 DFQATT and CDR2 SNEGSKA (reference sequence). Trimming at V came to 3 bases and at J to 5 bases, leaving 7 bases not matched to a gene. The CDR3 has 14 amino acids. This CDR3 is CSASGSGGTETQYF. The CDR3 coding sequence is TGCAGTGCTAGCGGTAGCGGGGGCACGGAGACCCAGTACTTC.

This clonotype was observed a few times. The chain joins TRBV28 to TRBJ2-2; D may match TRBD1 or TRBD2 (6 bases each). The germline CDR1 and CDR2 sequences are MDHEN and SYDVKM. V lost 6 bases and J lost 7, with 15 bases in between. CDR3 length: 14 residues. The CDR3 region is CASSLGGMSGELFF. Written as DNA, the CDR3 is TGTGCCAGCAGCCTGGGGGGCATGAGCGGGGAGCTGTTTTTT.

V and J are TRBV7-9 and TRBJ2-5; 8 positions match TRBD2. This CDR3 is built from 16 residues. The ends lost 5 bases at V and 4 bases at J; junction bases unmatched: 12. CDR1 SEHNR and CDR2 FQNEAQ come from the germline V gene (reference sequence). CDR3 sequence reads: CASSPSSASGRETQYF. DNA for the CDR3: TGTGCCAGCAGCCCGAGCTCGGCTAGCGGGCGAGAGACCCAGTACTTC. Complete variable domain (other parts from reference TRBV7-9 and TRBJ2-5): DTGVSQNPRHKITKRGQNVTFRCDPISEHNRLYWYRQTLGQGPEFLTYFQNEAQLEKSRLLSDRFSAERPKGSFSTLEIQRTEQGDSAMYLCASSPSSASGRETQYFGPGTRLLVL.

In DNA form, the CDR3 reads TGTGCCAGCAGTCACACGAGGACGAGCTCCTACAATGAGCAGTTCTTC. Protein sequence: CASSHTRTSSYNEQFF. The chain couples TRBV11-3 to TRBJ2-1; no clear D gene. From germline, CDR1 is SGHNT and CDR2 YENEEA. CDR3 length: 16 residues. Trimming took off 6 bases at V and 0 bases at J, with 15 bases between the two ends.

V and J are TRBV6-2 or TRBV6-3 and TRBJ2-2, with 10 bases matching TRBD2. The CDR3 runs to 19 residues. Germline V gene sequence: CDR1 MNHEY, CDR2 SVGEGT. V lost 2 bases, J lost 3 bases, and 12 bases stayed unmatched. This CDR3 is CASSYPSGRARTDTGELFF. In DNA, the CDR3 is TGTGCCAGCAGTTACCCAAGCGGGAGGGCGAGAACCGACACCGGGGAGCTGTTTTTT.

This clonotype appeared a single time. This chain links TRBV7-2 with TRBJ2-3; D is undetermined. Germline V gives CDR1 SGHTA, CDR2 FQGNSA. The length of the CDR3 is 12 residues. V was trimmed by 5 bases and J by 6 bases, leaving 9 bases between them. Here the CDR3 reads CASSPTVDTQYF. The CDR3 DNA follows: TGTGCCAGCAGCCCAACGGTGGATACGCAGTATTTT.

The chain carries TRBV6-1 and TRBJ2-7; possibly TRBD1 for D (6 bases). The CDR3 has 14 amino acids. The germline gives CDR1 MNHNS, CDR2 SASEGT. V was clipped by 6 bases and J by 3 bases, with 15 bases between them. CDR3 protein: CASRPTGSNYEQYF. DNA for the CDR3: TGTGCCAGCAGGCCGACAGGTTCGAACTACGAGCAGTACTTC.

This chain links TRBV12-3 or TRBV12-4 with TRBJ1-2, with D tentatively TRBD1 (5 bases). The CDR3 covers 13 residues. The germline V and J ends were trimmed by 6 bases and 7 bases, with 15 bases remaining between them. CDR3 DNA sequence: TGTGCCAGCAGCCGAAGCAGGGTTAGTGGCTACACCTTC. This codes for CASSRSRVSGYTF.

CDR3 region: CASSSLAEGSDTQYF. The CDR3 DNA sequence: TGTGCCAGCAGTTCCCTAGCGGAGGGCTCAGATACGCAGTATTTT. This sequence joins TRBV6-5 and TRBJ2-3, with TRBD2 identical over 7 bases. Germline CDR1 and CDR2: MNHEY and SVGAGI. The CDR3 extends over 15 amino acids. V shed 4 bases, J shed 4 bases, and the junction held 8 bases outside the gene matches.

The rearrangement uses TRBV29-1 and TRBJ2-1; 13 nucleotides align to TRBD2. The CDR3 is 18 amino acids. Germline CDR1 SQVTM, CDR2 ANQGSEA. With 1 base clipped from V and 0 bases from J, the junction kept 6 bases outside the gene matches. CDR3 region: CSVEGTSGGLRSYNEQFF. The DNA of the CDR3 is TGCAGCGTTGAAGGGACTAGCGGGGGCCTTCGCTCCTACAATGAGCAGTTCTTC.

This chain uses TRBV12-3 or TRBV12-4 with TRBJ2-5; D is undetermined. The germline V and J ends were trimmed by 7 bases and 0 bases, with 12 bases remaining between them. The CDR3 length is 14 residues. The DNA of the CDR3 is TGTGCCAGCACCATCGCTGGGTACCAAGAGACCCAGTACTTC. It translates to CASTIAGYQETQYF.

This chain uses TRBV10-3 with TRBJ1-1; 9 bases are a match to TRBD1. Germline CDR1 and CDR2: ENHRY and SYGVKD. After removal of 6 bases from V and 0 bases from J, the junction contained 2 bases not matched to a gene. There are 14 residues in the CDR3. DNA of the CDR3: TGTGCCATCAGGGGGGACAGGGTGAACACTGAAGCTTTCTTT. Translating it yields CAIRGDRVNTEAFF.

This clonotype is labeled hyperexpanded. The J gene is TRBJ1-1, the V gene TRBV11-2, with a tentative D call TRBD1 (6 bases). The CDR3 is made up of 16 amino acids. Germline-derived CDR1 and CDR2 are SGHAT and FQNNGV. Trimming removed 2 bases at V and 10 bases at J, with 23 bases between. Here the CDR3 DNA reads TGTGCCAGCAGCTTATCGGTCAGTCTTCAGGGGCAGGGAGCTTTCTTT. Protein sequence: CASSLSVSLQGQGAFF.